The present entry profiles one TCR beta chain with its context. Its antigen is undetermined. Per the germline V gene, CDR1 is ENHRY and CDR2 is SYGVKD. The CDR3 totals 12 residues. Trimming took off 6 bases at V and 5 bases at J, with 10 bases between the two ends. Combining a sample-barcoded 5' primer with a J-beta primer mix, a second PCR ran for about 7 to 11 cycles. TCRdb re-called the 5' RACE reads through MiXCR, storing one row per CDR3 protein. This sample has 1.8 million or so distinct CDR3 sequences, with 39% found just once. These data originate in a study of blood T cells in healthy people across ages. Study-wide results and caveats: Unsorted PBMCs prevented conclusive naive versus antigen-experienced comparison. It was the long-lived donors that had more naive CD4+ cells and higher diversity than aged donors. Possibly confounding the expanded clonotype changes was the fact that donor CMV status was unknown.

This rearrangement joins TRBV10-3 to TRBJ1-2; D call uncertain. The sequence was collected from a human donor in good health. Sequenced sample: blood. DNA for the CDR3: TGTGCCATCAGAGCAGACTCTTATGGCTACACCTTC. Its translation: CAIRADSYGYTF.